The rows below give T cell receptor beta chains drawn from one sample of a study of T cell responses to AZD1222 COVID-19 vaccine. Assay used: immunoSEQ multiplex PCR; TCRdb lists only in-frame clones, some missing. Of about 68,000 clones in the sample, 86% are singletons; the top ten hold more than 2%. Sequencing was performed on peripheral blood, taken on day 0 of AZD1222 vaccination. The source of these receptors is an adult in good health. The CDR3 runs from the conserved cysteine through the conserved F or W. A D gene is named only where the DNA matches it firmly. A row's size may be missing; if present it is once, few, many or a size class.

v_gene	abundance	d_gene	j_gene	len	CDR3aa	CDR3nt
TRBV6-1	NA	NA	TRBJ1-5	14	CASSEAVGNQPQHF	TGTGCCAGCAGTGAAGCGGTCGGGAATCAGCCCCAGCATTTT
TRBV5-1	NA	NA	TRBJ1-1	13	CASSPLDSERAFF	TGCGCCAGCAGCCCTCTAGACAGTGAGAGAGCTTTCTTT
TRBV5-4	NA	NA	TRBJ2-1	14	CASSLEGGRGEQFF	TGTGCCAGCAGCTTGGAGGGTGGGAGAGGTGAGCAGTTCTTC
TRBV3-1/TRBV3-2	NA	TRBD1	TRBJ1-2	14	CASSQDQGAGGYTF	TGTGCCAGCAGCCAAGATCAGGGGGCGGGAGGCTACACCTTC
TRBV7-9	NA	NA	TRBJ2-7	16	CASSLGQTVNSYEQYF	TGTGCCAGCAGCTTAGGCCAGACAGTGAACTCCTACGAGCAGTACTTC
TRBV6-5	NA	TRBD2	TRBJ2-3	15	CASTGAGGFTDTQYF	TGTGCCAGCACCGGAGCGGGGGGGTTCACAGATACGCAGTATTTT
TRBV2	NA	NA	TRBJ2-7	11	CASSATVEQYF	TGTGCCAGCAGTGCAACAGTCGAGCAGTACTTC
TRBV5-1	few	NA	TRBJ1-6	14	CASSRDGNNSPLHF	TGCGCCAGCAGTCGGGACGGAAATAATTCACCCCTCCACTTT
TRBV7-8	NA	NA	TRBJ2-5	14	CASSTPGEYRAQYF	TGTGCCAGCAGCACCCCAGGGGAGTACCGGGCCCAGTACTTC
TRBV19	NA	TRBD1	TRBJ2-1	15	CASRLQGVTYNEQFF	TGTGCCAGTAGGCTACAGGGGGTCACCTACAATGAGCAGTTCTTC
TRBV7-3	NA	NA	TRBJ1-2	15	CASSPSRGGVDGYTF	TGTGCCAGCAGCCCAAGTCGGGGCGGGGTGGATGGCTACACCTTC
TRBV4-3	NA	TRBD1	TRBJ1-1	16	CASSQDARGLFTEAFF	TGCGCCAGCAGCCAAGATGCCAGGGGGCTTTTCACTGAAGCTTTCTTT
TRBV11-2	NA	TRBD1	TRBJ2-7	14	CASLPGQASYEQYF	TGTGCCAGCCTACCGGGACAGGCCTCCTACGAGCAGTACTTC
TRBV28	few	NA	TRBJ1-2	17	CASSFGDASDANYGYTF	TGTGCCAGCAGTTTCGGGGACGCATCCGACGCTAACTATGGCTACACCTTC
TRBV6-5	NA	NA	TRBJ1-2	12	CASTQLPYGYTF	TGTGCCAGCACACAGTTGCCCTATGGCTACACCTTC
TRBV2	NA	NA	TRBJ1-2	14	CASSEERPNYGYTF	TGTGCCAGCAGTGAAGAACGTCCTAACTATGGCTACACCTTC
TRBV28	NA	NA	TRBJ1-4	14	CASSLRQINEKLFF	TGTGCCAGCAGTTTGAGGCAAATTAATGAAAAACTGTTTTTT
TRBV28	NA	TRBD1	TRBJ1-2	12	CASSDRGYGYTF	TGTGCCAGCAGCGACAGGGGCTATGGCTACACCTTC
TRBV11-3	NA	NA	TRBJ1-1	14	CASSLGGENTEAFF	TGTGCCAGCAGCTTAGGCGGGGAGAACACTGAAGCTTTCTTT
TRBV6-1	NA	NA	TRBJ1-2	16	CASSEYTGGSGYGYTF	TGTGCCAGCAGTGAATATACCGGGGGCTCGGGCTATGGCTACACCTTC
TRBV2	NA	TRBD2	TRBJ2-1	16	CASRPTSGGAENEQFF	TGTGCCAGCAGGCCGACTAGCGGGGGGGCAGAAAATGAGCAGTTCTTC
TRBV28	NA	NA	TRBJ1-2	13	CASTSQAHYGYTF	TGTGCCAGCACTTCGCAGGCCCACTATGGCTACACCTTC
TRBV28	NA	TRBD1	TRBJ1-5	15	CASSLTQGGDQPQHF	TGTGCCAGCAGTCTAACCCAGGGGGGGGATCAGCCCCAGCATTTT
TRBV25-1	NA	NA	TRBJ1-4	15	CASSERREIGEKLFF	TGTGCCAGCAGTGAAAGGAGGGAGATAGGTGAAAAACTGTTTTTT
TRBV7-9	NA	TRBD1	TRBJ1-2	15	CASSFPGQGARGYTF	TGTGCCAGCAGCTTTCCGGGACAGGGGGCGCGTGGCTACACCTTC
TRBV15	NA	NA	TRBJ2-3	13	CATRLDSTDTQYF	TGTGCCACCAGGTTGGATAGCACCGATACGCAGTATTTT
TRBV11-2	NA	NA	TRBJ2-1	15	CASSLDRWLGNEQFF	TGTGCCAGCAGCTTAGATCGGTGGCTAGGGAATGAGCAGTTCTTC